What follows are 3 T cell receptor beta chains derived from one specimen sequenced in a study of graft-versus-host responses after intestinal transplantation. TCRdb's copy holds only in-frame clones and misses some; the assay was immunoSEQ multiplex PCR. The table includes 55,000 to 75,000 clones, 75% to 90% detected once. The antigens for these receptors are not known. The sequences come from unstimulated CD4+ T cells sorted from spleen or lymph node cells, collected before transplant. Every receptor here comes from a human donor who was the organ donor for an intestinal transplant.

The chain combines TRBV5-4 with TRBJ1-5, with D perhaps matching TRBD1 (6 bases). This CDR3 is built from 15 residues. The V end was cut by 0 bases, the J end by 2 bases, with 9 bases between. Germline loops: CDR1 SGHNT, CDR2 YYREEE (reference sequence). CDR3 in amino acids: CASSLEGEGNQPQHF. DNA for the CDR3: TGTGCCAGCAGCTTGGAGGGGGAAGGCAATCAGCCCCAGCATTTT. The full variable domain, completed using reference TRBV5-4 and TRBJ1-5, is ETGVTQSPTHLIKTRGQQVTLRCSSQSGHNTVSWYQQALGQGPQFIFQYYREEENGRGNFPPRFSGLQFPNYSSELNVNALELDDSALYLCASSLEGEGNQPQHFGDGTRLSIL.

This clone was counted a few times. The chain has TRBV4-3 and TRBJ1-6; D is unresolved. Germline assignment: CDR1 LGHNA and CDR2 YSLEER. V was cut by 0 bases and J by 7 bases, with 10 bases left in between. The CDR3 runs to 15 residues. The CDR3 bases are TGCGCCAGCAGCCAAGATCCGGCGAGGAATTCACCCCTCCACTTT. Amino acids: CASSQDPARNSPLHF.

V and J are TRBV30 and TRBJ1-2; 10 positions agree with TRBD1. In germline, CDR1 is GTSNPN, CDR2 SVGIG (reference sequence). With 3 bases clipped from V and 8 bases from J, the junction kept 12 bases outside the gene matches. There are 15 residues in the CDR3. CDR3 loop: CAWRSLGQGVWGYTF. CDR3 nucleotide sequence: TGTGCCTGGAGAAGTCTAGGACAGGGGGTCTGGGGCTACACCTTC.